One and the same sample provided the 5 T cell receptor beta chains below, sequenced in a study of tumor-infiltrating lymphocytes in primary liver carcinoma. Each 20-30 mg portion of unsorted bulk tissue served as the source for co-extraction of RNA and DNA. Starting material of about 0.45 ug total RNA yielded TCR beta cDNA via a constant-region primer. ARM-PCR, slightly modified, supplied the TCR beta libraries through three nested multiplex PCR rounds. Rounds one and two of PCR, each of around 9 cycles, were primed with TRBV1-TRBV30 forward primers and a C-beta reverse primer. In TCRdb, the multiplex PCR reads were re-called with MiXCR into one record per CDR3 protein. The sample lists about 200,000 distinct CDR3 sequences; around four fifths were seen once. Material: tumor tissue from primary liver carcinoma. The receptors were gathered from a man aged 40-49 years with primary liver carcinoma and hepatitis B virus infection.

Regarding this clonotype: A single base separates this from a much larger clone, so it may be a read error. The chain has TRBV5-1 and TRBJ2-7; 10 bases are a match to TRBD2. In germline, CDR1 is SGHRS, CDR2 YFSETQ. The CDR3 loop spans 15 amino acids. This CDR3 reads CVSSSGLARTYEQYF. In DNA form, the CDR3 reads TGCGTCAGCAGCTCGGGACTAGCGAGAACCTACGAGCAGTACTTC.

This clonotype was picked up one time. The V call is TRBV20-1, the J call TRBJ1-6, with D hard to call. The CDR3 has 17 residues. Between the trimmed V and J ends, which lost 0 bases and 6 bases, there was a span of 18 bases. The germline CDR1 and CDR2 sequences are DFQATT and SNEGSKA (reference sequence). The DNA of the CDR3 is TGCAGTGCTAGAGATTTGGTAGAGGGCTTCGGTAATTCACCCCTCCACTTT. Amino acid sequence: CSARDLVEGFGNSPLHF.

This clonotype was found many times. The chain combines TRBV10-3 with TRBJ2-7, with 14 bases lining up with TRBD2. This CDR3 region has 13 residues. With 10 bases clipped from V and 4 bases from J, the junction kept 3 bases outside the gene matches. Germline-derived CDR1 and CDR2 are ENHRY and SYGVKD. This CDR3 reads CATGLAGEYEQYF. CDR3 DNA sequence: TGTGCCACGGGACTAGCGGGAGAATACGAGCAGTACTTC.

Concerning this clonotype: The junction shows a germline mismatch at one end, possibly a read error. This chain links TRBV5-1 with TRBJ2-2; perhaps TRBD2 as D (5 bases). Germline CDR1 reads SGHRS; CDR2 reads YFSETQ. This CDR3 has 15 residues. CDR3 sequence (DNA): TGCGCCAGCAGCTTCAATCACGTGAACACCGGGGAGCTGTTTTTC. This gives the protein CASSFNHVNTGELFF.

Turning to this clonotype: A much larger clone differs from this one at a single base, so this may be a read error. Here the CDR3 DNA reads TGTGTCTGTGCGTCCGCAGCCAATCAGCCCCAGCATTTT. Translation gives CVCASAANQPQHF. This sequence joins TRBV30 and TRBJ1-5; D is undetermined. Germline values: CDR1 GTSNPN, CDR2 SVGIG (reference sequence). The CDR3 covers 13 residues.